The present entry profiles one T cell receptor (beta chain) with its context. Its specificity is not known. The CDR3 runs 16 residues. The germline V gene encodes CDR1 KGHSH and CDR2 LQKENI. Trimming took 2 bases from V and 3 from J; bases not matched to a gene: 7. Repertoires were generated with immunoSEQ multiplex PCR, while TCRdb's copy carries only in-frame clones and drops some. The sample lists under 75,000 clones, around 80% seen once, with 3% to 4% in the top ten. The sample originates from a study of early stage breast cancer tumors. Study in general: Most invasive tumors, about 75% of the 16, were ER+/PR+/HER2-. Roughly 9.6-fold was the mean read coverage per sample.

Study-wide results and caveats: Commonly generated sequences made up most enriched TCRB sequences shared between patients. Compared with adjacent normal breast tissue, tumors showed 2 to 2.5-fold greater T cell density and higher clonality.

Sequencing was done on a sample of blood. This chain links TRBV18 with TRBJ1-2, with 9 positions matching TRBD1. The clonotype was recovered from a person aged 30 to 39 with breast cancer. The CDR3 loop reads CASSPTADRGHYGYTF. The CDR3 nucleotides are TGTGCCAGCTCACCAACGGCGGACAGGGGACACTATGGCTACACCTTC. The variable domain in full, completed from reference TRBV18 and TRBJ1-2, reads NAGVMQNPRHLVRRRGQEARLRCSPMKGHSHVYWYRQLPEEGLKFMVYLQKENIIDESGMPKERFSAEFPKEGPSILRIQQVVRGDSAAYFCASSPTADRGHYGYTFGSGTRLTVV.